This T cell receptor (beta chain) originates from a study of T-cell memory formation after mild COVID-19. One entry per CDR3 protein, called by TCRdb with MiXCR from the 5' RACE reads. The sample has 30,000 to 40,000 distinct CDR3 sequences; approximately 10% are singletons. With V trimmed by 6 bases and J by 6 bases, 9 bases remained unmatched. Germline CDR1 MNHEY, CDR2 SVGAGI. The CDR3 has 16 amino acids. Sequenced material: PBMCs or a T cell subset sorted from them (not recorded which). The TCR comes from a man aged 18 to 30 who had mild COVID-19 (a few samples of this study predate the infection). Cell type and time point are not known. The chain combines TRBV6-5 with TRBJ2-7; 15 bases agree with TRBD2. CDR3 nucleotides: TGTGCCAGCAGCCGGACTAGCGGGAGGGCCGAGGGCGAGCAGTACTTC. As protein: CASSRTSGRAEGEQYF.